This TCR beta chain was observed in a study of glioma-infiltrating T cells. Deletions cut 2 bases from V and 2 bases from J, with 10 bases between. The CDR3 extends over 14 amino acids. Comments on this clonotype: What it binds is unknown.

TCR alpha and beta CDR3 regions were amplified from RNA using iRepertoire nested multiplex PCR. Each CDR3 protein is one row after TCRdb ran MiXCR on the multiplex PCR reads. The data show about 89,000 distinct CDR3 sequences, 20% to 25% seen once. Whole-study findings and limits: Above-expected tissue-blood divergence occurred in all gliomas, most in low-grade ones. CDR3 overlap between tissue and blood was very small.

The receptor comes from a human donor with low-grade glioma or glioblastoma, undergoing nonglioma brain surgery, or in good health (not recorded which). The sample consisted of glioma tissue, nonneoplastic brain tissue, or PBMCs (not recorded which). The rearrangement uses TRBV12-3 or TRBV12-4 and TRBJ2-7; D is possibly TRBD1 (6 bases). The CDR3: CASSLQAGAYEQYF. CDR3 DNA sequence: TGTGCCAGCAGTTTACAAGCAGGGGCCTACGAGCAGTACTTC.